This T cell receptor beta chain was sequenced in a study of T cells in localized non-small cell lung cancer. Trimming stripped 2 bases from V and 2 bases from J, with 13 bases between. The CDR3 totals 16 residues. The germline gives CDR1 KGHSH, CDR2 LQKENI. Generated by immunoSEQ multiplex PCR, the TCRdb table keeps only in-frame clones and is missing some. This table has about 24,000 clones, about 86% appearing once. Sequenced material: PBMCs, taken before any cancer treatment. The V call is TRBV18, the J call TRBJ2-4; maybe TRBD2 (6 bases). This receptor was obtained from a man aged 40 to 70 with stage II lung adenocarcinoma. The CDR3 protein is CASSPGREDPKNIQYF. The CDR3 region has the DNA TGTGCCAGCTCACCAGGCAGGGAGGATCCCAAAAACATTCAGTACTTC.